This TCR beta chain was captured by sequencing in a study of blood T cells in healthy people across ages. Per sample, extraction of total RNA gave at least 5.5 micrograms in every case. This CDR3 is built from 15 residues. The germline CDR1 and CDR2 sequences are SGHTA and FQGNSA. J lost 3 bases, V lost 3 bases, and 7 bases had no gene match. As regards this clonotype: Its antigen is not identified.

Broader study findings: PBMCs were not sorted, which prevented a conclusive comparison of naive versus antigen-experienced cells. In these data, TCR beta diversity tracked strongly with naive T cell percentage.

The use of a sample-barcoded 5' primer and a J-beta primer mix characterized a second PCR of about 6 to 12 cycles. All samples gave at least 3 million CDR3-containing paired-end reads. TCRdb reprocessed the 5' RACE reads with MiXCR, giving one entry per CDR3 protein. The sample consists of nearly 1 million distinct CDR3 sequences, roughly half of them appearing once. The chain employs TRBV7-2 and TRBJ2-7; 8 bases are shared with TRBD1. The clonotype comes from a woman between 55 and 75 years old in good health. Material: blood. CDR3 in amino acids: CASSFAVQGDYEQYF. CDR3 sequence (DNA): TGTGCCAGCAGCTTTGCCGTACAGGGGGACTACGAGCAGTACTTC.